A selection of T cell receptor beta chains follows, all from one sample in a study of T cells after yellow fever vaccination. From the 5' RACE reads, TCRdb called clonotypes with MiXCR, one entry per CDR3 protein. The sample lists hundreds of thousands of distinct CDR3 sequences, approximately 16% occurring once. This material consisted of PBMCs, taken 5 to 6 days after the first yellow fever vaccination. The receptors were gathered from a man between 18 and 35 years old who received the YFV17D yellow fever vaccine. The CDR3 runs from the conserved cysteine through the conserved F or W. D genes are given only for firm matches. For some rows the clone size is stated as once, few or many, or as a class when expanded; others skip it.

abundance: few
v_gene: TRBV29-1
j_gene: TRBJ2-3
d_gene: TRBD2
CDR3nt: TGCAGCGGGGGACGTGCGGGGGGCACAGATACGCAGTATTTT
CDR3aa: CSGGRAGGTDTQYF

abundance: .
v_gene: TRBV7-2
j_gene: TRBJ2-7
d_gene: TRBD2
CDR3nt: TGTGCCAGCAGTGTTTCCGGGACTAGGTCCTACGAGCAGTACTTC
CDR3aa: CASSVSGTRSYEQYF

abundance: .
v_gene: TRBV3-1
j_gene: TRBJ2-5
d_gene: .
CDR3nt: TGTGCCAGCAGCCAAGGACAGTTATTAGGAGAGACCCAGTACTTC
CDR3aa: CASSQGQLLGETQYF

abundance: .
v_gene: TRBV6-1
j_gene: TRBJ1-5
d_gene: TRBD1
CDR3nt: TGTGCCAGCAGCCCAGGGGGGGCGACAGGGATAAGGCAGCCCCAGCATTTT
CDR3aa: CASSPGGATGIRQPQHF

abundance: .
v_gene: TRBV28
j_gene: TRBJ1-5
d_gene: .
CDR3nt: TGTGCCAGCAGTTTATGGAGGGGTAATAGCAATCAGCCCCAGCATTTT
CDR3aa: CASSLWRGNSNQPQHF

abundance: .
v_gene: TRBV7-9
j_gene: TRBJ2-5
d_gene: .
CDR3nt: TGTGCCAGCAGCCGGGCCCATCTAGAGACCCAGTACTTC
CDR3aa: CASSRAHLETQYF

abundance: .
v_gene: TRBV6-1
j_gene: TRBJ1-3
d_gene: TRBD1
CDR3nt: TGTGCCAGCAGGTCCCAACAGGGGGCTGGAAACACCATATATTTT
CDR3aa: CASRSQQGAGNTIYF

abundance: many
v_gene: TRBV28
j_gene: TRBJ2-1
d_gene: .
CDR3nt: TGTGCCAGCAGCTTGACGGATTCCTACAATGAGCAGTTCTTC
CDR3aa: CASSLTDSYNEQFF

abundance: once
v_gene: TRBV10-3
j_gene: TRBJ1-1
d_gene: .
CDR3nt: TGTGCCATCATCGGCAGTGGGACTGAAGCTTTCTTT
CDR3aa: CAIIGSGTEAFF

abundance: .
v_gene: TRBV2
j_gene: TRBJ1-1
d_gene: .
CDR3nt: TGTGCCAGCAGTGAGGGATCGGGCACTGAAGCTTTCTTT
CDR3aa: CASSEGSGTEAFF

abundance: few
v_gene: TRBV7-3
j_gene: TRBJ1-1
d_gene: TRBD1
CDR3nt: TGTGCCAGCAGCTCCTACAGGGGCACTGAAGCTTTCTTT
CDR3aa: CASSSYRGTEAFF

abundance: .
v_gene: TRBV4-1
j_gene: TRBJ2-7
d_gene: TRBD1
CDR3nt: TGCGCCAGCAGCCAACTCGACAGGGTCTACGAGCAGTACTTC
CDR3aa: CASSQLDRVYEQYF

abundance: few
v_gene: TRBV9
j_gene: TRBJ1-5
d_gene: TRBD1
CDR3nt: TGTGCCAGCAGCGCCAGGGACAGTAATCAGCCCCAGCATTTT
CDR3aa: CASSARDSNQPQHF

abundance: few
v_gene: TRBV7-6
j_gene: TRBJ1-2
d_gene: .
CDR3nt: TGTGCCAGCAGCTTAGATTCTGGGCACTATGGCTACACCTTC
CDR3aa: CASSLDSGHYGYTF

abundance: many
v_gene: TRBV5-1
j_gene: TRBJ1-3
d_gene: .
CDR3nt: TGCGCCAGCAGCCCTTTCGGCGGGGCAGGAAACACCATATATTTT
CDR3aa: CASSPFGGAGNTIYF

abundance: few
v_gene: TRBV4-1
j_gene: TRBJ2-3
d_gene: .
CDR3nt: TGCGCCAGCAGCTACACAGCGACTAGGTCTAGCACAGATACGCAGTATTTT
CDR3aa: CASSYTATRSSTDTQYF

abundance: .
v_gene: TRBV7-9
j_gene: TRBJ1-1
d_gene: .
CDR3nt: TGTGCCAGCAGCCGAGGGGTTGACACTGAAGCTTTCTTT
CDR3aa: CASSRGVDTEAFF